The following is a T cell receptor (beta chain) sequence with its context. Its antigen is unknown. Germline V gene sequence: CDR1 SEHNR, CDR2 FQNEAQ (reference sequence). After removal of 2 bases from V and 7 bases from J, the junction contained 12 bases not matched to a gene. The CDR3 runs 17 residues. These data are taken from a study of identical twins. Study-level points and caveats: There were fewer insertions in abundant cord blood beta clonotypes, but memory repertoires showed no such pattern.

TCRdb reanalysed the 5' RACE reads using MiXCR and keeps one entry per CDR3 protein. The sample holds approximately 680,000 distinct CDR3 sequences, roughly 6.6% seen once. This sample also appeared in a second study, on yellow fever vaccine responses in identical twins.

The sample taken for sequencing was PBMCs. The clonotype comes from a woman between 18 and 29 years old in good health. The chain recombines TRBV7-9 with TRBJ2-4; 9 bases line up with TRBD1. Here the CDR3 reads CASSLPSLGGTGNIQYF. The DNA for the CDR3 is TGTGCCAGCAGCTTACCTTCGCTGGGGGGGACAGGGAACATTCAGTACTTC.